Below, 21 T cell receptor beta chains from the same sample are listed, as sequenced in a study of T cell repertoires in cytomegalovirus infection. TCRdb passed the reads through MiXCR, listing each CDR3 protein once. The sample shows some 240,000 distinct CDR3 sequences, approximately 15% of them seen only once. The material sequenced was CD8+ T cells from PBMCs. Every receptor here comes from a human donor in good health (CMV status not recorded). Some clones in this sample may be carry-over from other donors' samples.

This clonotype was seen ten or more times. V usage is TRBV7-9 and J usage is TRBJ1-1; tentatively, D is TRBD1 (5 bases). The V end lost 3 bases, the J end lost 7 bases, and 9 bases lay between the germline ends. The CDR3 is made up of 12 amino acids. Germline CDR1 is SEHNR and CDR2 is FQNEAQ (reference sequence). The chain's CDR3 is CASSLGTNEAFF. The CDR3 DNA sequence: TGTGCCAGCAGCTTGGGGACGAATGAAGCTTTCTTT.

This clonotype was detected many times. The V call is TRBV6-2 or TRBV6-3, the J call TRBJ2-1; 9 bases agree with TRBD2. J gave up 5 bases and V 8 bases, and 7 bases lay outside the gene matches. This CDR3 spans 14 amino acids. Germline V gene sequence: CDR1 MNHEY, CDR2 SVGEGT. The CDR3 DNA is TGTGCCAGCGGGATAGCGGGGGCCCACAATGAGCAGTTCTTC. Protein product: CASGIAGAHNEQFF.

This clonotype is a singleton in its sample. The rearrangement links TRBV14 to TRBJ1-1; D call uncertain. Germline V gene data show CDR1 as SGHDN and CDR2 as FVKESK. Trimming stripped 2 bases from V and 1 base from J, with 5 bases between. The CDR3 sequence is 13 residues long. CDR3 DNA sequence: TGTGCCAGCAGCCAATGGAGGAACACTGAAGCTTTCTTT. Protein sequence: CASSQWRNTEAFF.

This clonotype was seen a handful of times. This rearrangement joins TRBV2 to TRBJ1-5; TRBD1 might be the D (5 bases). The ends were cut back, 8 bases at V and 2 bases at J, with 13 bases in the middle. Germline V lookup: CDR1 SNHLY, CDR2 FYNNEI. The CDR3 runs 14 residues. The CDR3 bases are TGTGCCAGCTGGTCAGGGTGGGGCAATCAGCCCCAGCATTTT. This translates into CASWSGWGNQPQHF.

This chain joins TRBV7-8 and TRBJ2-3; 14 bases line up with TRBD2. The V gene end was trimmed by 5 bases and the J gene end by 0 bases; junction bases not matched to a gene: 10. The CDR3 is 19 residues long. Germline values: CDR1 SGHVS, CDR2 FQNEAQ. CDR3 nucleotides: TGTGCCAGCAGCCCCAAGCGGACTAGCGGGGGGCGGAGCACAGATACGCAGTATTTT. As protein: CASSPKRTSGGRSTDTQYF.

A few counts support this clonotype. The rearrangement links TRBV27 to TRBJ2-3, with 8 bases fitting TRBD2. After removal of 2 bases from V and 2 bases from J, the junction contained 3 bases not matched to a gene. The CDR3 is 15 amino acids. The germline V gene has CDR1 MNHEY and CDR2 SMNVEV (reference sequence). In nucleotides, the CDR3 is TGTGCCAGCAGTTTAAGGCGGGGGGACACAGATACGCAGTATTTT. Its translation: CASSLRRGDTDTQYF.

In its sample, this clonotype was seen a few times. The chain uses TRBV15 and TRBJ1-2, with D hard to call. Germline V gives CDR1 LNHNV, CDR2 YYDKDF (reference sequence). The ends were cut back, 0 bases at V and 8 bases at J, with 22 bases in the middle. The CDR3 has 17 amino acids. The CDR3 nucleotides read TGTGCCACCAGCAGAGAACCCGAGGAAATGGGGTTGAGGGGCTACACCTTC. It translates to CATSREPEEMGLRGYTF. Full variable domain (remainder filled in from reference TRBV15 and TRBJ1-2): DAMVIQNPRYQVTQFGKPVTLSCSQTLNHNVMYWYQQKSSQAPKLLFHYYDKDFNNEADTPDNFQSRRPNTSFCFLDIRSPGLGDTAMYLCATSREPEEMGLRGYTFGSGTRLTVV.

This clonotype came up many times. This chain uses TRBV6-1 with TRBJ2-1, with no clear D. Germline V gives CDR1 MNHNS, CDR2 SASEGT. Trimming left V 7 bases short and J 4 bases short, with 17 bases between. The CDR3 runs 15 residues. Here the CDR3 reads CASTTDFQQYNEQFF. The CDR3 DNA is TGTGCCAGCACTACCGACTTCCAGCAATACAATGAGCAGTTCTTC.

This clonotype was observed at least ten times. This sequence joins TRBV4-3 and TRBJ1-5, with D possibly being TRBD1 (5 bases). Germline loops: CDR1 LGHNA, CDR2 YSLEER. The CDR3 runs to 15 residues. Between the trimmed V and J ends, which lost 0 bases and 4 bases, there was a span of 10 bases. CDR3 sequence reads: CASSQDIGDNQPQHF. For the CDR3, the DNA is TGCGCCAGCAGCCAAGATATAGGGGATAATCAGCCCCAGCATTTT.

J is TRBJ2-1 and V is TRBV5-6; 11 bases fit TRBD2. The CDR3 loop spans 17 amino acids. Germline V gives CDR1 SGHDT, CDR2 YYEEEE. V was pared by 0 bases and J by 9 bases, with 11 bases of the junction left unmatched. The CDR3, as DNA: TGTGCCAGCAGCTTGGCCTTTAGCGGGGGGGCTGGAATTGAGCAGTTCTTC. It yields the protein CASSLAFSGGAGIEQFF.

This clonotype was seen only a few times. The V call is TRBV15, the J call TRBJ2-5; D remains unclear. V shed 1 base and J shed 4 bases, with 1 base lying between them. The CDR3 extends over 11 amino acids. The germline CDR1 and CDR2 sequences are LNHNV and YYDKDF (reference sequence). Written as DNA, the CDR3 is TGTGCCACCAGCAGAGGAGAGACCCAGTACTTC. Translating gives CATSRGETQYF.

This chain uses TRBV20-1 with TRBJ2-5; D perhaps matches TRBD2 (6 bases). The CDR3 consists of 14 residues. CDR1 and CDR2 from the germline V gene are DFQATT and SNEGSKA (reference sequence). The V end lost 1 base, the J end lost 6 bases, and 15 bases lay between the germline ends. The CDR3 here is CSARGGGDWQTQYF. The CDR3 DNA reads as TGCAGTGCTAGAGGTGGAGGGGATTGGCAGACCCAGTACTTC.

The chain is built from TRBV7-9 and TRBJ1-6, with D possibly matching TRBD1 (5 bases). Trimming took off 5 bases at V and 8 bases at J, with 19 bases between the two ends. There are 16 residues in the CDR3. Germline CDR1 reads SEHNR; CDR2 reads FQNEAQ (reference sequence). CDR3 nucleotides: TGTGCCAGCAGCCAACCGGTGGGGGGGGTAGATTCACCCCTCCACTTT. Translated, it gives CASSQPVGGVDSPLHF.

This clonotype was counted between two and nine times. The DNA of the CDR3 is TGTGCCAGCAGTGAAACGGGACTAGACCAAAGCACAGATACGCAGTATTTT. This gives the protein CASSETGLDQSTDTQYF. The V and J genes are TRBV2 and TRBJ2-3; 8 bases align to TRBD2. V shed 2 bases and J 0 bases; nucleotides not matched to a gene: 7. The CDR3 spans 17 residues. The germline CDR1 and CDR2 sequences are SNHLY and FYNNEI.

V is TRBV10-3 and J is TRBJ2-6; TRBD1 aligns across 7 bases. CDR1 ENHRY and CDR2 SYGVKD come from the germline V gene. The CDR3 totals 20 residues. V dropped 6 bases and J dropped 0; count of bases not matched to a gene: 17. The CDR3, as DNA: TGTGCCATCAGGATTACAGGGGACAAACCAAATTTCTCTGGGGCCAACGTCCTGACTTTC. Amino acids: CAIRITGDKPNFSGANVLTF.

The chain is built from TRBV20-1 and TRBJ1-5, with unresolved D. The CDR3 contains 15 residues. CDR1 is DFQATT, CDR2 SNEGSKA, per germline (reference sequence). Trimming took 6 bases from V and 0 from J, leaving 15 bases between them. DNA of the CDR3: TGCAGTGCGCCAGATCCGGTCTTTAGCAATCAGCCCCAGCATTTT. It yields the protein CSAPDPVFSNQPQHF.

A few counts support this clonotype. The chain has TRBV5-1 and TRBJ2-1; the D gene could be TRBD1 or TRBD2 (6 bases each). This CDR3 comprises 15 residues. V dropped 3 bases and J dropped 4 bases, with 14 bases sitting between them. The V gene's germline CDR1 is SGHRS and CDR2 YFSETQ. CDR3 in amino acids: CASSSGGDTYNEQFF. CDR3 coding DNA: TGCGCCAGCAGCTCAGGCGGGGACACATACAATGAGCAGTTCTTC.

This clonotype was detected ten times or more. The CDR3 DNA reads as TGTGCCAGCAGACCCAGGGTTACACTAACCGGGGAGCTGTTTTTT. Amino acid sequence: CASRPRVTLTGELFF. The genes are TRBV28 and TRBJ2-2; a weak D match, TRBD1 (5 bases). The CDR3 extends over 15 amino acids. Germline V gene sequence: CDR1 MDHEN, CDR2 SYDVKM. V lost 6 bases to trimming and J lost 5 bases, with 16 bases between them.

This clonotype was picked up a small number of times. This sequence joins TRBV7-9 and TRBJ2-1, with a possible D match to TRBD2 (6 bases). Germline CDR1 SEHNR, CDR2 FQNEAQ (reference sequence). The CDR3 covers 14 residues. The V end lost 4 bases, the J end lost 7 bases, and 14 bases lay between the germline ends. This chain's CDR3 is CASSSTTRRNEQFF. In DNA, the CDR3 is TGTGCCAGCAGCTCAACGACTAGGAGGAATGAGCAGTTCTTC.

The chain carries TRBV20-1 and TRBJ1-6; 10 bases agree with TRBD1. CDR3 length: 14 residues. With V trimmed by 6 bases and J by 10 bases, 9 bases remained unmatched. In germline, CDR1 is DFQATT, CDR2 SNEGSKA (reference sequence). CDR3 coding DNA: TGCAGTGCGGGACCGGGACAGGGGTTCTCACCCCTCCACTTT. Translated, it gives CSAGPGQGFSPLHF.

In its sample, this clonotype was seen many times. The CDR3 DNA is TGTGCCAGCAGCTTAAGGTTTGGGGTCGGCTACGAGCAGTACTTC. Translation gives CASSLRFGVGYEQYF. The rearrangement uses TRBV11-2 and TRBJ2-7; D not certain. Germline lookup yields CDR1 SGHAT and CDR2 FQNNGV. CDR3 size: 15 residues. The ends were cut back, 2 bases at V and 3 bases at J, with 14 bases in the middle. Based on the CDR3 plus reference TRBV11-2 and TRBJ2-7, the full variable domain is EAGVAQSPRYKIIEKRQSVAFWCNPISGHATLYWYQQILGQGPKLLIQFQNNGVVDDSQLPKDRFSAERLKGVDSTLKIQPAKLEDSAVYLCASSLRFGVGYEQYFGPGTRLTVT.